This T cell receptor (beta chain) was sequenced during a study of vaccination and CD4 T cells after COVID-19. Study-wide context: The cells were exposed to overlapping spike peptides originating from SARS-CoV-2, HCoV-NL63, HCoV-OC43 and HCoV-229E for stimulation.

Deletions cut 5 bases from V and 0 bases from J, with 11 bases between. CDR1 is DFQATT, CDR2 SNEGSKA, per germline (reference sequence). The CDR3 consists of 14 residues. Treatment of the sample: approximately 10-day PBMC culture with coronavirus spike peptide pools or control peptides (ViraFEST assay). TCR sequencing followed the expansion of antigen-specific T cells with peptide pools in ViraFEST. This clonotype came up a few times. No antigen is known for it. Researchers used the Oncomine TCR Beta short-read assay to sequence DNA from cultured CD4+ T cells. TCRdb independently ran MiXCR on the PCR reads; one entry per CDR3 protein. The repertoire consists of more than 9,000 distinct CDR3 sequences, with more than 35% occurring once and the leading ten covering less than 25%.

The rearrangement links TRBV20-1 to TRBJ1-5, with no clear D. This receptor was taken from a human donor with COVID-19. The sample comprised cultured CD4+ T cells from blood. CDR3 protein: CSAPSGFSNQPQHF. Written as DNA, the CDR3 is TGCAGTGCTCCATCGGGGTTTAGCAATCAGCCCCAGCATTTT.